What follows are 25 T cell receptor beta chains derived from one specimen sequenced in a study of blood T cell repertoires in COVID-19. Method: immunoSEQ multiplex PCR; TCRdb's copy keeps in-frame clones and lacks some. Of a few hundred thousand clones in the sample, 80% to 90% were seen once. The sequencing input was peripheral blood. All receptors come from a man between 45 and 60 years old with active or convalescent COVID-19.

This clone came up once. V and J are TRBV2 and TRBJ2-7; D may be TRBD2 (6 bases). The germline CDR1 and CDR2 sequences are SNHLY and FYNNEI. V lost 7 bases to trimming and J lost 5 bases, with 15 bases between them. The CDR3 consists of 13 residues. In DNA, the CDR3 is TGTGCCAGCAACGCCTTACTAGCCCACGAGCAGTACTTC. Translated, it gives CASNALLAHEQYF.

The genes are TRBV29-1 and TRBJ1-1; 7 nucleotides line up with TRBD1. The CDR3 loop spans 17 amino acids. Germline CDR1 reads SQVTM; CDR2 reads ANQGSEA. Trimming at V came to 3 bases and at J to 1 base, leaving 14 bases not matched to a gene. CDR3 DNA sequence: TGCAGCGTTGAGACCCCCCGCCCCCAGGGGGGGAACACTGAAGCTTTCTTT. Protein sequence: CSVETPRPQGGNTEAFF.

This rearrangement joins TRBV7-2 to TRBJ2-3, with TRBD2 identical over 12 bases. V gave up 5 bases and J gave up 6 bases; unmatched junction bases: 9. CDR1 and CDR2 from the germline V gene are SGHTA and FQGNSA. The CDR3 sequence is 16 residues long. The CDR3 DNA is TGTGCCAGCAGCCCCAGGACTAGCGGGGTGGGGGATACGCAGTATTTT. Its translation: CASSPRTSGVGDTQYF.

The chain joins TRBV19 to TRBJ2-2; D possibly corresponds to TRBD2 (5 bases). The length of the CDR3 is 14 residues. Germline V gene lookup returns CDR1 LNHDA and CDR2 SQIVND (reference sequence). V lost 4 bases and J lost 7, with 13 bases in between. The CDR3 region is CASSRVLLGGELFF. CDR3 bases: TGTGCCAGTAGTAGGGTCTTACTAGGCGGGGAGCTGTTTTTT.

Only one count was recorded for this clone. The chain is built from TRBV7-2 and TRBJ1-1; TRBD1 matches 8 bases. Germline V lookup: CDR1 SGHTA, CDR2 FQGNSA. The CDR3 extends over 13 amino acids. After removal of 3 bases from V and 5 bases from J, the junction contained 2 bases not matched to a gene. The CDR3 DNA is TGTGCCAGCAGCTTTAACAGGGGGACTGAAGCTTTCTTT. Residues: CASSFNRGTEAFF.

The V gene is TRBV9, the J gene TRBJ2-1, with TRBD2 as a possible D gene (6 bases). V lost 4 bases to trimming and J lost 5 bases, with 16 bases between them. CDR1 is SGDLS, CDR2 YYNGEE, per germline. There are 15 residues in the CDR3. The CDR3 DNA reads as TGTGCCAGCAGCCCACGACTAGTAGGGAACAATGAGCAGTTCTTC. As protein: CASSPRLVGNNEQFF.

CDR3 protein: CATSDAEGTAQETQYF. In DNA form, the CDR3 reads TGTGCCACCAGTGATGCCGAGGGGACAGCCCAAGAGACCCAGTACTTC. The chain is built from TRBV24-1 and TRBJ2-5, with 7 bases matching TRBD1. This CDR3 is built from 16 residues. CDR1 and CDR2 from the germline V gene are KGHDR and SFDVKD. The ends lost 3 bases at V and 1 base at J; junction bases unmatched: 7.

The chain uses TRBV6-2 or TRBV6-3 and TRBJ1-1; 11 bases fit TRBD1. From germline, CDR1 is MNHEY and CDR2 SVGEGT. The CDR3 has 17 amino acids. Losses at the gene ends were 0 bases for V and 3 bases for J; bases not matched to a gene: 6. The CDR3 DNA sequence: TGTGCCAGCAGTTACTCGTTAGGGACAGGGGGTCACACTGAAGCTTTCTTT. It is translated as CASSYSLGTGGHTEAFF.

The chain links TRBV28 to TRBJ2-1; 11 bases map to TRBD2. The V gene's germline CDR1 is MDHEN and CDR2 SYDVKM. V was clipped by 4 bases and J by 1 base; unmatched bases: 6. The CDR3 loop spans 17 amino acids. This CDR3 reads CASSSRTSGFSYNEQFF. The CDR3 region has the DNA TGTGCCAGCAGTTCCCGGACTAGCGGGTTTTCCTACAATGAGCAGTTCTTC.

V and J are TRBV4-3 and TRBJ2-3; 8 bases agree with TRBD2. This CDR3 comprises 15 residues. CDR1 and CDR2 from the germline V gene are LGHNA and YSLEER. The V gene end was trimmed by 5 bases and the J gene end by 0 bases; junction bases not matched to a gene: 4. CDR3: CASSGLADSTDTQYF. As DNA, the CDR3 is TGCGCCAGCAGCGGACTAGCTGATAGCACAGATACGCAGTATTTT.

V gene TRBV7-2 combines with J gene TRBJ1-1; 8 nucleotides agree with TRBD1. Unmatched junction bases numbered 9, after V lost 1 base and J lost 5 bases. The CDR3 extends over 16 amino acids. Germline V gene lookup returns CDR1 SGHTA and CDR2 FQGNSA. The CDR3 protein is CASSLVGAGGRTEAFF. CDR3 nucleotide sequence: TGTGCCAGCAGCTTAGTTGGGGCAGGGGGCAGGACTGAAGCTTTCTTT.

About this clone itself: This may be a read error: a much more frequent sequence differs by one nucleotide. Other DNA sequences from this sample encode an identical CDR3 as well. The chain links TRBV11-2 to TRBJ2-1; the match to TRBD2 covers 9 bases. Germline CDR1 reads SGHAT; CDR2 reads FQNNGV. The J segment lost 4 bases and the V segment lost 1 base, leaving 2 bases of the junction unmatched. CDR3 size: 15 residues. CDR3 residues: CASSLGLAGYNEQFF. The CDR3 DNA is TGTGCCAGCAGCTTAGGGCTAGCGGGATACAATGAGCAGTTCTTC.

The chain recombines TRBV15 with TRBJ1-2, with TRBD1 identical over 9 bases. Trimming cost V 1 base and J 6 bases; bases outside gene matches: 6. CDR3 length equals 15 residues. The germline gives CDR1 LNHNV, CDR2 YYDKDF (reference sequence). CDR3 sequence: CATSRVGGQGNGYTF. The DNA of the CDR3 is TGTGCCACCAGCAGAGTGGGTGGACAGGGGAATGGCTACACCTTC.

V and J are TRBV3-1 (or the pseudogene TRBV3-2) and TRBJ2-3, with 11 bases aligning to TRBD1. The CDR3 loop spans 16 amino acids. Germline lookup yields CDR1 LGHDT and CDR2 YNNKEL (reference sequence). The V and J ends lost 4 bases and 1 base, in that order; junction bases with no gene match: 4. The CDR3 protein is CASSLGQGAGTDTQYF. The CDR3 coding sequence is TGTGCCAGCAGCCTAGGACAGGGGGCCGGCACAGATACGCAGTATTTT.

The chain is built from TRBV5-6 and TRBJ2-4, with 7 bases lining up with TRBD1. The V gene end was trimmed by 4 bases and the J gene end by 2 bases; junction bases not matched to a gene: 12. CDR3 length: 17 residues. Germline lookup yields CDR1 SGHDT and CDR2 YYEEEE. The CDR3 nucleotides read TGTGCCAGCAGCCATTACGGGACAGCAGGCTCCAAAAACATTCAGTACTTC. This translates into CASSHYGTAGSKNIQYF.

This rearrangement joins TRBV18 to TRBJ2-1; 12 nucleotides match TRBD1. The CDR3 spans 15 residues. Germline trimming cut 3 bases from V and 7 bases from J; bases unmatched to any gene: 4. Germline loops: CDR1 KGHSH, CDR2 LQKENI. The CDR3, as DNA: TGTGCCAGCTCACCTGGGACAGGGGGCATTAATGAGCAGTTCTTC. It is translated as CASSPGTGGINEQFF.

The genes are TRBV3-1 (or the pseudogene TRBV3-2) and TRBJ2-7; D possibly corresponds to TRBD1 (5 bases). Trimming shortened V by 3 bases and J by 2 bases, and 14 bases separated the two germline ends. Per the germline V gene, CDR1 is LGHDT and CDR2 is YNNKEL (reference sequence). The length of the CDR3 is 15 residues. This CDR3 reads CASSQGQGRPYEQYF. The CDR3 DNA reads as TGTGCCAGCAGCCAGGGGCAGGGTCGCCCCTACGAGCAGTACTTC.

This clone was seen more than once but under ten times. This chain links TRBV5-3 with TRBJ1-4, with no clear D. TRBV5-3 is designated an ORF whose function remains uncertain. CDR3 size: 15 residues. V dropped 4 bases and J dropped 8 bases, with 18 bases sitting between them. CDR3 bases: TGTGCCAGAAGCGCACGCACACGGAGGGAGGAAAAACTGTTTTTT. This codes for CARSARTRREEKLFF.

In the case of this clone: In the same sample, other DNA sequences code for this CDR3. CDR3: CASSGEEGQPQHF. In nucleotides, the CDR3 is TGTGCCAGCAGTGGAGAGGAAGGCCAGCCCCAGCATTTT. The genes are TRBV2 and TRBJ1-5; D gene unclear. The CDR3 loop spans 13 amino acids. In germline, CDR1 is SNHLY, CDR2 FYNNEI. Trimming left V 4 bases short and J 7 bases short, with 11 bases between. The full variable domain, rest sourced from reference TRBV2 and TRBJ1-5, is EPEVTQTPSHQVTQMGQEVILRCVPISNHLYFYWYRQILGQKVEFLVSFYNNEISEKSEIFDDQFSVERPDGSNFTLKIRSTKLEDSAMYFCASSGEEGQPQHFGDGTRLSIL.

This sequence joins TRBV19 and TRBJ1-6; D is unresolved. V was cut by 10 bases and J by 8 bases, with 15 bases left in between. Per germline, CDR1 LNHDA and CDR2 SQIVND (reference sequence). The CDR3 loop spans 13 amino acids. CDR3 DNA sequence: TGTGCCACAGCCAGGCTATCGGATTCACCCCTCCACTTT. As protein: CATARLSDSPLHF. The full variable domain, completed using reference TRBV19 and TRBJ1-6, is DGGITQSPKYLFRKEGQNVTLSCEQNLNHDAMYWYRQDPGQGLRLIYYSQIVNDFQKGDIAEGYSVSREKKESFPLTVTSAQKNPTAFYLCATARLSDSPLHFGNGTRLTVT.

The chain joins TRBV2 to TRBJ1-2; no clear D gene. V was pared by 3 bases and J by 4 bases, with 12 bases between. Germline V CDR1 and CDR2: SNHLY, FYNNEI. CDR3 length equals 14 residues. CDR3 nucleotides: TGTGCCAGCAGTGATCCGGGAACCCTCTATGGCTACACCTTC. Translation gives CASSDPGTLYGYTF. The whole variable domain, remainder taken from reference TRBV2 and TRBJ1-2, is EPEVTQTPSHQVTQMGQEVILRCVPISNHLYFYWYRQILGQKVEFLVSFYNNEISEKSEIFDDQFSVERPDGSNFTLKIRSTKLEDSAMYFCASSDPGTLYGYTFGSGTRLTVV.

This clone has just one count. The chain recombines TRBV29-1 with TRBJ1-4; D perhaps matches TRBD1 (5 bases). V lost 5 bases, J lost 8 bases, and 12 bases lay in between. CDR1 is SQVTM and CDR2 is ANQGSEA in the germline V gene. The CDR3 contains 12 residues. The CDR3 spells CSVHGGEEKLFF. CDR3 sequence (DNA): TGCAGCGTTCACGGGGGGGAGGAAAAACTGTTTTTT.

The rearrangement uses TRBV28 and TRBJ2-7; 9 bases match TRBD1. V lost 2 bases, J lost 3 bases, and 8 bases stayed unmatched. The CDR3 contains 16 residues. CDR1 and CDR2 (germline): MDHEN, SYDVKM. CDR3 sequence (DNA): TGTGCCAGCAGTTTAGATAGGGGACAGGGACGCTACGAGCAGTACTTC. Encoded protein: CASSLDRGQGRYEQYF.

The sample holds a few counts of this clone. V is TRBV27 and J is TRBJ2-2; 9 bases fit TRBD1. From germline, CDR1 is MNHEY and CDR2 SMNVEV (reference sequence). The CDR3 is 14 residues long. V was pared by 7 bases and J by 7 bases, with 7 bases of the junction left unmatched. CDR3 bases: TGTGCCAGCACCCAAGGACAGGGGATCGGGGAGCTGTTTTTT. Translating gives CASTQGQGIGELFF.

The chain couples TRBV7-2 to TRBJ2-7; 9 bases line up with TRBD1. The germline gives CDR1 SGHTA, CDR2 FQGNSA. V trimming: 0 bases; J trimming: 3 bases; junction bases outside the gene matches: 6. The CDR3 length is 16 residues. The CDR3 loop reads CASSLAARDRVYEQYF. The CDR3 coding sequence is TGTGCCAGCAGCTTAGCTGCCCGGGACAGGGTCTACGAGCAGTACTTC.